Following are 18 T cell receptor beta chains from one sample sequenced in a study of human T cells and chemical hapten exposure. MiXCR, run by TCRdb on the RACE reads, gives a single entry per CDR3 protein. The sample lists approximately 80,000 distinct CDR3 sequences; over 8.5% were seen once. The time point here: patch test 1, 2 weeks after DPC sensitization. Treatment noted: therapeutic diphenylcyclopropenone sensitization with weekly scalp DPC. The sequences come from whole blood, collected in connection with sensitization to the hapten diphenylcyclopropenone (DPC). The receptors come from a woman in her forties or fifties with alopecia areata. Some clones in this sample may be carry-over from other donors' samples.

The genes are TRBV28 and TRBJ2-4, with 8 bases fitting TRBD1. CDR3 length equals 15 residues. The trim removed 6 bases at V and 1 base at J, leaving 5 bases unmatched. CDR1 and CDR2 from the germline V gene are MDHEN and SYDVKM. The CDR3 region is CASRTGAGAKNIQYF. DNA of the CDR3: TGTGCCAGCAGGACAGGGGCCGGGGCCAAAAACATTCAGTACTTC.

The sample holds many counts of this clonotype. The chain is built from TRBV12-3 or TRBV12-4 and TRBJ2-7, with 11 bases that match TRBD1. This CDR3 comprises 14 residues. After removal of 6 bases from V and 4 bases from J, the junction contained 5 bases not matched to a gene. The CDR3 region is CASSLGTGGYEQYF. The CDR3 DNA follows: TGTGCCAGCAGCCTCGGGACAGGGGGTTACGAGCAGTACTTC.

In its sample, this clonotype was seen many times. The CDR3 sequence: CASSQVGVGEQYF. The CDR3 DNA reads as TGTGCCAGCAGCCAAGTCGGGGTGGGGGAGCAGTACTTC. The rearrangement joins TRBV14 to TRBJ2-7; D is perhaps TRBD2 (5 bases). V was shortened by 1 base and J by 7 bases, with 11 bases between the two germline ends. CDR1 is SGHDN and CDR2 is FVKESK in the germline V gene. The CDR3 spans 13 residues.

This clonotype was detected ten times or more. The chain joins TRBV5-1 to TRBJ2-1, with D tentatively TRBD1 (5 bases). Germline V lookup: CDR1 SGHRS, CDR2 YFSETQ. The CDR3 length is 13 residues. Trimming took 4 bases from V and 8 from J, leaving 13 bases between them. The CDR3 sequence: CASSHPTGDEQFF. The CDR3 DNA is TGCGCCAGCAGCCACCCCACAGGCGATGAGCAGTTCTTC.

DNA of the CDR3: TGTGCCAGCAGCAATTCTGCAGTATACAATGAGCAGTTCTTC. Residues: CASSNSAVYNEQFF. V gene TRBV21-1 combines with J gene TRBJ2-1. TRBV21-1 constitutes a pseudogene. The CDR3 sequence is 14 residues long.

This clonotype came up many times. This sequence joins TRBV5-1 and TRBJ2-5; tentative D call: TRBD2 (5 bases). From germline, CDR1 is SGHRS and CDR2 YFSETQ. Trimming cost V 4 bases and J 2 bases, with 12 bases left between them. The CDR3 is 14 amino acids. CDR3 amino acids: CASSRWVAQETQYF. The CDR3 region has the DNA TGCGCCAGCAGCCGCTGGGTAGCGCAAGAGACCCAGTACTTC.

This clonotype was seen ten or more times. The gene calls are TRBV27 and TRBJ2-7, with 12 bases fitting TRBD2. After removal of 6 bases from V and 2 bases from J, the junction contained 5 bases not matched to a gene. Germline assignment: CDR1 MNHEY and CDR2 SMNVEV (reference sequence). The CDR3 contains 15 residues. As DNA, the CDR3 is TGTGCCAGCAGAACCGCTAGCGGGAGGGCCTACGAGCAGTACTTC. As protein: CASRTASGRAYEQYF.

This clonotype appeared a few times. V gene TRBV7-6 combines with J gene TRBJ2-4; 7 nucleotides agree with TRBD2. This CDR3 is 16 amino acids long. CDR1 is SGHVS, CDR2 FNYEAQ, per germline. Unmatched junction bases numbered 17, after V lost 1 base and J lost 14 bases. In DNA form, the CDR3 reads TGTGCCAGCAGCTTAGGCGGCGGGACTACCCAGGGCCGGAAGTACTTC. This sequence encodes CASSLGGGTTQGRKYF.

The V call is TRBV7-8, the J call TRBJ2-2; D call uncertain. From germline, CDR1 is SGHVS and CDR2 FQNEAQ. The CDR3 covers 15 residues. Trimming left V 1 base short and J 6 bases short, with 12 bases between. The CDR3 DNA reads as TGTGCCAGCAGCTTAGTAGAATCCAACCCCGGGGAGCTGTTTTTT. Translation gives CASSLVESNPGELFF.

J is TRBJ2-2 and V is TRBV14, with a possible D match to TRBD2 (5 bases). Germline V gives CDR1 SGHDN, CDR2 FVKESK. The CDR3 has 14 residues. Trimming cost V 1 base and J 7 bases, with 10 bases left between them. CDR3 bases: TGTGCCAGCAGCCAAGCTACTAGGGTCGGGGAGCTGTTTTTT. It specifies CASSQATRVGELFF.

This clonotype was detected a few times. The chain combines TRBV11-2 with TRBJ2-7; D is unresolved. The germline gives CDR1 SGHAT, CDR2 FQNNGV. V was trimmed by 0 bases and J by 0 bases, leaving 9 bases between them. This CDR3 comprises 15 residues. As DNA, the CDR3 is TGTGCCAGCAGCTTAGAGGCCAGGCCCTCCTACGAGCAGTACTTC. The encoded protein is CASSLEARPSYEQYF.

This clonotype was seen repeatedly, ten times or more. The chain is built from TRBV10-3 and TRBJ1-1; TRBD1 might be the D (6 bases). Germline CDR1 reads ENHRY; CDR2 reads SYGVKD. V was cut by 0 bases and J by 7 bases, with 12 bases left in between. The length of the CDR3 is 14 residues. The CDR3, as DNA: TGTGCCATCAGTGAGTCAAGGGGGGCTAGTGAAGCTTTCTTT. It translates to CAISESRGASEAFF.

This clonotype was picked up a small number of times. The CDR3 is CSVIEGAVNQPQHF. The CDR3, as DNA: TGCAGCGTAATAGAGGGGGCCGTCAATCAGCCCCAGCATTTT. The chain recombines TRBV29-1 with TRBJ1-5; TRBD1 agrees at 7 bases. CDR1 and CDR2 (germline): SQVTM, ANQGSEA. CDR3 length equals 14 residues. The V segment lost 6 bases and the J segment 3 bases; nucleotides outside the gene matches: 8.

V gene TRBV29-1 combines with J gene TRBJ2-7; a weak D match, TRBD1 (5 bases). Trimming pared 3 bases from V and 9 bases from J, leaving 12 bases between. This CDR3 is 11 amino acids long. Germline V gene data show CDR1 as SQVTM and CDR2 as ANQGSEA. The chain's CDR3 is CSVEGRRGQYF. The CDR3, as DNA: TGCAGCGTTGAGGGGCGCCGTGGGCAGTACTTC.

This chain uses TRBV5-1 with TRBJ2-3; a weak D match, TRBD2 (6 bases). CDR1 SGHRS and CDR2 YFSETQ come from the germline V gene. V was shortened by 7 bases and J by 2 bases, with 20 bases between the two germline ends. The CDR3 has 16 amino acids. CDR3 nucleotide sequence: TGCGCCAGCTCGCCTCTGGACTACACAGACACAGATACGCAGTATTTT. Protein sequence: CASSPLDYTDTDTQYF.

There are many counts of this clonotype. The CDR3 reads CSVTGAPSTNEKLFF. The CDR3 region has the DNA TGCAGCGTCACAGGAGCCCCTTCAACTAATGAAAAACTGTTTTTT. V is TRBV29-1 and J is TRBJ1-4; TRBD1 is a possible D gene (5 bases). Germline lookup yields CDR1 SQVTM and CDR2 ANQGSEA. The length of the CDR3 is 15 residues. V lost 6 bases and J 0 bases, leaving 14 bases between the germline ends.

This clonotype was recorded at least ten times. V usage is TRBV2 and J usage is TRBJ1-6, with D perhaps TRBD1 (5 bases). V lost 4 bases, J lost 10 bases, and 14 bases lay in between. In germline, CDR1 is SNHLY, CDR2 FYNNEI. The CDR3 has 14 residues. The CDR3 coding sequence is TGTGCCAGCAGTGGGGCTGGGACCGGATCACCCCTCCACTTT. Translated, it gives CASSGAGTGSPLHF.

This clonotype was observed a few times. The gene calls are TRBV7-2 and TRBJ2-4, with 13 bases that match TRBD2. CDR1 is SGHTA, CDR2 FQGNSA, per germline. The trim removed 5 bases at V and 6 bases at J, leaving 7 bases unmatched. This CDR3 spans 16 amino acids. The CDR3, as DNA: TGTGCCAGCAGCCTAAACGGACTAGCGGGAGTAAACATTCAGTACTTC. This translates into CASSLNGLAGVNIQYF.